This record covers a single T cell receptor beta chain. As processed by the authors: Amplification of reference gene primers provided the estimated nucleated cell counts. Produced via immunoSEQ multiplex PCR; TCRdb's table is partial and in-frame only. Clone size and V and J calls were adopted from that table, with D and trimming inferred from the DNA. Of around 230,000 clones in the sample, 75% to 90% were seen once. The data are from a study of blood T cell repertoires in COVID-19. For the study at large: Acute-phase and convalescent COVID-19 samples originated in the United States, Italy and Spain. The analysed material was cDNA or gDNA that came from T cells, B-cell-depleted T cells, or PBMCs.

The CDR3 has 19 residues. The sequence derives from a man aged 35-49 years with acute or convalescent COVID-19. Sequencing used peripheral blood. This chain links TRBV21-1 with TRBJ1-2; TRBD1 reflects the table's D call only, with no check against the DNA. TRBV21-1 is tagged as a pseudogene. CDR3 in DNA: TGTGCCAGCAGCAAAGAGATAGGGGGCGGACAAATCACTAACTATGGCTACACCTTC. Translated: CASSKEIGGGQITNYGYTF.